This T cell receptor (beta chain) was retrieved from a study of blood T cell repertoires in COVID-19. As for the study in general: Both acute and convalescent COVID-19 samples were obtained from the United States, Italy and Spain. PBMCs, B-cell-depleted T cells, or T cells were the source of the cDNA or gDNA that made up the material.

In the authors' workflow: Reference gene primer amplification yielded estimated nucleated cell counts. Data came from immunoSEQ multiplex PCR; TCRdb stores just in-frame clones and leaves some out. The DNA gave D and trimming, while V, J and clone size come from that table. The sample consists of 150,000 to 200,000 clones, about 86% of them appearing once. The Seattle patients joined while their infection was active and were tracked longitudinally afterward. In germline, CDR1 is LNHDA, CDR2 SQIVND (reference sequence). CDR3 size: 15 residues. V lost 2 bases and J lost 5, with 13 bases in between. Source material: peripheral blood. This chain links TRBV19 with TRBJ1-5; D perhaps matches TRBD1 (5 bases). This TCR was sampled from a woman aged 55-70 years with COVID-19, enrolled during active disease. The CDR3 here is CASSIQPPGDQPQHF. The CDR3 DNA sequence: TGTGCCAGTAGTATACAGCCCCCGGGGGATCAGCCCCAGCATTTT.